These 26 T cell receptor beta chains originate from one sample sequenced in a study of blood T cell repertoires in COVID-19. Method: immunoSEQ multiplex PCR; TCRdb's copy keeps in-frame clones and lacks some. This table holds 410,000 or so clones, approximately 91% found once. Sample: peripheral blood. The source is a woman in her thirties or forties with COVID-19, enrolled during active disease.

Comment on this clone: Additional DNA sequences in this sample encode the identical CDR3. This chain joins TRBV30 and TRBJ2-6, with a tentative D call TRBD2 (5 bases). The CDR3 consists of 15 residues. The V end was cut by 0 bases, the J end by 1 base, with 7 bases between. The germline CDR1 and CDR2 sequences are GTSNPN and SVGIG (reference sequence). The chain's CDR3 is CAWSVRGSGANVLTF. Here the CDR3 DNA reads TGTGCCTGGAGTGTACGGGGATCTGGGGCCAACGTCCTGACTTTC.

The gene calls are TRBV5-1 and TRBJ1-5; D is uncertain. V gave up 2 bases and J gave up 2 bases, with 5 bases separating them. CDR1 and CDR2 from the germline V gene are SGHRS and YFSETQ. This CDR3 is built from 13 residues. CDR3 nucleotides: TGCGCCAGCAGCTTTGAGGGCAATCAGCCCCAGCATTTT. Its protein is CASSFEGNQPQHF.

The chain carries TRBV10-3 and TRBJ1-2; D perhaps matches TRBD1 (6 bases). This CDR3 has 14 residues. Germline V gene lookup returns CDR1 ENHRY and CDR2 SYGVKD. V lost 6 bases and J 0 bases, leaving 11 bases between the germline ends. For the CDR3, the DNA is TGTGCCATCAGGCCGGACAGTCCTAACTATGGCTACACCTTC. Its protein is CAIRPDSPNYGYTF.

This chain connects TRBV28 to TRBJ1-1; 9 nucleotides line up with TRBD1. Germline V gene lookup returns CDR1 MDHEN and CDR2 SYDVKM. CDR3 size: 17 residues. V was pared by 5 bases and J by 0 bases, with 10 bases of the junction left unmatched. CDR3 nucleotide sequence: TGTGCCAGCAGTCTGGGCACAGGGGGCCTTATGAACACTGAAGCTTTCTTT. Amino acid sequence: CASSLGTGGLMNTEAFF.

This chain connects TRBV29-1 to TRBJ1-3; D gene unclear. Germline V gives CDR1 SQVTM, CDR2 ANQGSEA. CDR3 size: 12 residues. Trimming took off 1 base at V and 13 bases at J, with 14 bases between the two ends. CDR3 loop: CSVEAISTRIYF. The CDR3 DNA sequence: TGCAGCGTTGAAGCAATTTCAACCCGGATATATTTT.

The chain combines TRBV5-1 with TRBJ1-5; 8 nucleotides line up with TRBD1. Germline-derived CDR1 and CDR2 are SGHRS and YFSETQ. The CDR3 totals 15 residues. V lost 6 bases and J lost 3; bases outside the gene matches: 8. CDR3 sequence reads: CASKMGTGPNQPQHF. DNA of the CDR3: TGCGCCAGCAAGATGGGGACAGGACCCAATCAGCCCCAGCATTTT.

This sequence joins TRBV6-5 and TRBJ1-1; D is ambiguous. CDR1 and CDR2 from the germline V gene are MNHEY and SVGAGI. The CDR3 spans 13 residues. Between the trimmed V and J ends, which lost 6 bases and 11 bases, there was a span of 19 bases. The CDR3 region has the DNA TGTGCCAGCAGGGAGAACCTGAAGGTCGGGGCTTTCTTT. Translation gives CASRENLKVGAFF.

The chain links TRBV5-1 to TRBJ2-1; 10 bases align to TRBD2. The CDR3 sequence is 16 residues long. Germline loops: CDR1 SGHRS, CDR2 YFSETQ. The V gene end was trimmed by 2 bases and the J gene end by 5 bases; junction bases not matched to a gene: 7. The CDR3: CASSFPAGGNDNEQFF. For the CDR3, the DNA is TGCGCCAGCAGCTTCCCAGCGGGAGGGAACGACAATGAGCAGTTCTTC.

The chain couples TRBV11-2 to TRBJ2-1; D might be TRBD1 (6 bases). The CDR3 consists of 15 residues. Trimming pared 1 base from V and 4 bases from J, leaving 11 bases between. The germline gives CDR1 SGHAT, CDR2 FQNNGV. CDR3 sequence: CASSLVGDIYNEQFF. The CDR3, as DNA: TGTGCCAGCAGCTTAGTTGGGGACATATACAATGAGCAGTTCTTC.

There are a few counts of this clone. In DNA form, the CDR3 reads TGTGCCAGCAGGCCGGACAGGGGTTGGGGTCAGCCCCAGCATTTT. Its protein is CASRPDRGWGQPQHF. The chain joins TRBV28 to TRBJ1-5; 9 positions agree with TRBD1. Trimming cost V 6 bases and J 6 bases; bases outside gene matches: 9. The CDR3 length is 15 residues. In germline, CDR1 is MDHEN, CDR2 SYDVKM.

CDR3 DNA sequence: TGTGCCAGCAGCCCAGACAGTAGCTCCTACGAGCAGTACTTC. Residues: CASSPDSSSYEQYF. The J gene is TRBJ2-7, the V gene TRBV5-6; the D gene is possibly TRBD1 (5 bases). V shed 4 bases and J shed 0 bases, with 11 bases lying between them. Germline CDR1 SGHDT, CDR2 YYEEEE. This CDR3 region has 14 residues.

The genes are TRBV7-2 and TRBJ1-5, with 8 bases identical to TRBD1. There are 14 residues in the CDR3. CDR1 and CDR2 (germline): SGHTA, FQGNSA. Trimming at V came to 1 base and at J to 7 bases, leaving 3 bases not matched to a gene. CDR3 DNA sequence: TGTGCCAGCAGCTTAGGGACAGGGACCCAGCCCCAGCATTTT. This translates into CASSLGTGTQPQHF.

The V and J genes are TRBV19 and TRBJ1-1; tentative D call: TRBD1 (6 bases). The germline V gene encodes CDR1 LNHDA and CDR2 SQIVND (reference sequence). This CDR3 region has 17 residues. V shed 7 bases and J shed 1 base, with 22 bases lying between them. CDR3 amino acids: CASTTPGGGQRNTEAFF. In DNA form, the CDR3 reads TGTGCCAGTACCACCCCGGGCGGCGGACAGAGGAACACTGAAGCTTTCTTT.

The CDR3 DNA reads as TGTGCCTGGAGCTCCGGGACAGCGCTCAATCAGCCCCAGCATTTT. It specifies CAWSSGTALNQPQHF. The chain links TRBV30 to TRBJ1-5; 7 bases fit TRBD1. V shed 3 bases, J shed 3 bases, and the junction held 8 bases outside the gene matches. The CDR3 runs to 15 residues. CDR1 GTSNPN and CDR2 SVGIG come from the germline V gene (reference sequence).

The chain is built from TRBV2 and TRBJ1-5, with D unclear. Germline assignment: CDR1 SNHLY and CDR2 FYNNEI. The V gene lost 3 bases and the J gene lost 1 base, with 13 bases spanning the gap. The CDR3 length is 16 residues. Here the CDR3 reads CASSDLATMSNQPQHF. CDR3 nucleotides: TGTGCCAGCAGTGATCTTGCGACAATGAGCAATCAGCCCCAGCATTTT.

This chain links TRBV5-4 with TRBJ1-1; D may be TRBD1 (5 bases). The germline V gene has CDR1 SGHNT and CDR2 YYREEE (reference sequence). The CDR3 contains 15 residues. V was cut by 6 bases and J by 1 base, with 16 bases left in between. Written as DNA, the CDR3 is TGTGCCAGCACCCCCAAGGGGTACGCGAACACTGAAGCTTTCTTT. It encodes CASTPKGYANTEAFF.

A note on this clone: The junction and the germline gene differ at one end; a read error may be behind it. The CDR3 sequence is CASMDHDRQGVF. CDR3 DNA: TGTGCCAGCATGGACCACGACAGGCAAGGAGTCTTC. The rearrangement links TRBV7-9 to TRBJ2-1; tentative D call: TRBD1 (6 bases). This CDR3 has 12 residues. The germline gives CDR1 SEHNR, CDR2 FQNEAQ (reference sequence).

The chain has TRBV28 and TRBJ1-1; D remains unclear. Germline CDR1 and CDR2: MDHEN and SYDVKM. V lost 8 bases, J lost 5 bases, and 18 bases lay in between. The CDR3 extends over 14 amino acids. CDR3: CASPESKFGTEAFF. CDR3 in DNA: TGTGCCAGCCCGGAGTCTAAGTTCGGAACTGAAGCTTTCTTT.

The chain combines TRBV27 with TRBJ1-2, with a weak D call TRBD1 (5 bases). The CDR3 has 15 amino acids. Per the germline V gene, CDR1 is MNHEY and CDR2 is SMNVEV (reference sequence). Trimming left V 0 bases short and J 3 bases short, with 11 bases between. Here the CDR3 reads CASSLSPGVHYGYTF. The CDR3 nucleotides are TGTGCCAGCAGTTTATCGCCGGGGGTGCACTATGGCTACACCTTC.

The CDR3 is CASSQKITGGSTEAFF. The CDR3 nucleotides are TGTGCCAGCAGCCAAAAGATCACAGGGGGCTCGACTGAAGCTTTCTTT. The rearrangement uses TRBV7-9 and TRBJ1-1; TRBD1 matches 9 bases. The CDR3 loop spans 16 amino acids. Unmatched junction bases numbered 12, after V lost 5 bases and J lost 5 bases. The germline CDR1 and CDR2 sequences are SEHNR and FQNEAQ (reference sequence). The full variable domain, its missing parts supplied by reference TRBV7-9 and TRBJ1-1, is DTGVSQNPRHKITKRGQNVTFRCDPISEHNRLYWYRQTLGQGPEFLTYFQNEAQLEKSRLLSDRFSAERPKGSFSTLEIQRTEQGDSAMYLCASSQKITGGSTEAFFGQGTRLTVV.

The chain employs TRBV4-3 and TRBJ1-2; no clear D gene. With 0 bases removed from V and 0 bases from J, the gap between germline ends came to 8 bases. The CDR3 loop spans 15 amino acids. The germline V gene encodes CDR1 LGHNA and CDR2 YSLEER. CDR3 DNA sequence: TGCGCCAGCAGCCAAGAGCACAGTTCTAACTATGGCTACACCTTC. Translation gives CASSQEHSSNYGYTF.

With regard to this clone: Within the sample, other DNA sequences also encode this same CDR3. The rearrangement links TRBV2 to TRBJ1-5; possible D gene TRBD1, 5 bases. Germline CDR1 reads SNHLY; CDR2 reads FYNNEI. Between the trimmed V and J ends, which lost 2 bases and 4 bases, there was a span of 9 bases. The CDR3 loop spans 14 amino acids. The CDR3 DNA reads as TGTGCCAGCAGTGAAAACCGGGGGAATCAGCCCCAGCATTTT. Its protein is CASSENRGNQPQHF.

J is TRBJ2-1 and V is TRBV18, with D unresolved. The V gene's germline CDR1 is KGHSH and CDR2 LQKENI. Trimming removed 3 bases from V and 8 bases from J, with 20 bases in between. The CDR3 is 16 amino acids. The CDR3 sequence: CASSPPVAGGLYEQFF. The CDR3, as DNA: TGTGCCAGCTCACCCCCGGTGGCAGGTGGTCTCTATGAGCAGTTCTTC.

This chain uses TRBV9 with TRBJ2-5; D is possibly TRBD1 (5 bases). Germline CDR1 reads SGDLS; CDR2 reads YYNGEE. Deletions cut 3 bases from V and 2 bases from J, with 17 bases between. This CDR3 contains 16 residues. As DNA, the CDR3 is TGTGCCAGCAGCGAGAACATCGGCAGGGCGCAAGAGACCCAGTACTTC. Translation: CASSENIGRAQETQYF.

The chain has TRBV6-2 or TRBV6-3 and TRBJ1-1; D gene ambiguous. CDR1 is MNHEY, CDR2 SVGEGT, per germline. This CDR3 is built from 15 residues. The V end was cut by 1 base, the J end by 5 bases, with 14 bases between. The CDR3 is CASSYFRRVGTEAFF. The CDR3 coding sequence is TGTGCCAGCAGTTACTTCCGACGGGTGGGTACTGAAGCTTTCTTT.

This clone was recorded a few times. J is TRBJ1-3 and V is TRBV19; D is perhaps TRBD1 (6 bases). Between the trimmed V and J ends, which lost 6 bases and 2 bases, there was a span of 14 bases. Germline V CDR1 and CDR2: LNHDA, SQIVND (reference sequence). This CDR3 region has 15 residues. The CDR3 DNA reads TGTGCCAGTAGGCCTGCCGGGACACCTGGAAACACCATATATTTT. Translating gives CASRPAGTPGNTIYF.